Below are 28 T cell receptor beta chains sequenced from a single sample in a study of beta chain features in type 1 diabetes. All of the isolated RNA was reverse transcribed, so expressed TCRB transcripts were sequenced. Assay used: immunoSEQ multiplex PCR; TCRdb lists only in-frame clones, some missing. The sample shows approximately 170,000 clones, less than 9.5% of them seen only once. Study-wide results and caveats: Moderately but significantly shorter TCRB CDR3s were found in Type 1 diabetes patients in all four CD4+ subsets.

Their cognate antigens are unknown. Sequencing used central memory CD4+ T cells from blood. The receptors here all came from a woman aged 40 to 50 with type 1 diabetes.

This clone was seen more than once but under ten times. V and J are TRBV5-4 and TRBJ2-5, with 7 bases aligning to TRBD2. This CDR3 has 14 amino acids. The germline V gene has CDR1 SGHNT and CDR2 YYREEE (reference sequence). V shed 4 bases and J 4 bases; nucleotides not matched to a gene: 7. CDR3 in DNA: TGTGCCAGCAGCCCCCCGGGGGGTAGAGAGACCCAGTACTTC. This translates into CASSPPGGRETQYF.

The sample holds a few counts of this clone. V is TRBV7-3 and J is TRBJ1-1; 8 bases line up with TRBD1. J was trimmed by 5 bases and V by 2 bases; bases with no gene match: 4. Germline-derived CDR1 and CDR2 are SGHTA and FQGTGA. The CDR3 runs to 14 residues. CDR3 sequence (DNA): TGTGCCAGCAGCTTAGGACAGGGAAGGACTGAAGCTTTCTTT. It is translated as CASSLGQGRTEAFF.

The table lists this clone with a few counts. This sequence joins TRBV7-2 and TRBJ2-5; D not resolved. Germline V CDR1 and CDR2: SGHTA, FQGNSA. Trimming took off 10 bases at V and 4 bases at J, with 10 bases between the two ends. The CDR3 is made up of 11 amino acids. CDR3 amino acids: CATGPGETQYF. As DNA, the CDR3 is TGTGCCACCGGCCCGGGAGAGACCCAGTACTTC.

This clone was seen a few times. CDR3 protein: CASRLAQNTGELFF. The CDR3 region has the DNA TGTGCCAGCAGACTAGCACAGAACACCGGGGAGCTGTTTTTT. This rearrangement joins TRBV6-5 to TRBJ2-2, with a possible D match to TRBD2 (6 bases). The germline V and J ends were trimmed by 6 bases and 1 base, with 9 bases remaining between them. The germline V gene encodes CDR1 MNHEY and CDR2 SVGAGI. The CDR3 is made up of 14 amino acids.

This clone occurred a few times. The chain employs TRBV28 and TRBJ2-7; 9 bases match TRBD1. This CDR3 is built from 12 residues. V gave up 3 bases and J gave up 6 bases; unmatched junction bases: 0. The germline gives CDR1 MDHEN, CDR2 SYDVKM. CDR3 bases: TGTGCCAGCAGTTTGGGACAGGGCGAGCAGTACTTC. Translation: CASSLGQGEQYF. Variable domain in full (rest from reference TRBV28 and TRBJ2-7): DVKVTQSSRYLVKRTGEKVFLECVQDMDHENMFWYRQDPGLGLRLIYFSYDVKMKEKGDIPEGYSVSREKKERFSLILESASTNQTSMYLCASSLGQGEQYFGPGTRLTVT.

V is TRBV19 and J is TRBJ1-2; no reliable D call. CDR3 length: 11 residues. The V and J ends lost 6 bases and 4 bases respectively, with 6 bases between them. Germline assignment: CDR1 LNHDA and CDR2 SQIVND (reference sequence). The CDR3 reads CASRSFYGYTF. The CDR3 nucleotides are TGTGCCAGTAGGTCGTTCTATGGCTACACCTTC.

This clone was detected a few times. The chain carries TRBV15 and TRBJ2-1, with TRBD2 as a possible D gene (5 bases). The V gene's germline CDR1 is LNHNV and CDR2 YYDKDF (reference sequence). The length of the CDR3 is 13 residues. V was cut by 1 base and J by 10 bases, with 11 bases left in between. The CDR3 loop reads CATSRVRESEQFF. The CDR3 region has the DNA TGTGCCACCAGCAGAGTGAGGGAAAGCGAGCAGTTCTTC.

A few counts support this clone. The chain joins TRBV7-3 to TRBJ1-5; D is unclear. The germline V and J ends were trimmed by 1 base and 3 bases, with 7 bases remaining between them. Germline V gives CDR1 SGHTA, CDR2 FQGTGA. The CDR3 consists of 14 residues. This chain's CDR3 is CASSLKLPNQPQHF. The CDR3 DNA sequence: TGTGCCAGCAGCTTAAAACTACCCAATCAGCCCCAGCATTTT.

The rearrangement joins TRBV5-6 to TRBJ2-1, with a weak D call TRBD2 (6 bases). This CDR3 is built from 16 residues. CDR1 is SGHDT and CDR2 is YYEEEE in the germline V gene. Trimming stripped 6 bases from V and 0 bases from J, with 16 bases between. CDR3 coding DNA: TGTGCCAGCATCGTACTAGCAGCTAGCTCCTACAATGAGCAGTTCTTC. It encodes CASIVLAASSYNEQFF.

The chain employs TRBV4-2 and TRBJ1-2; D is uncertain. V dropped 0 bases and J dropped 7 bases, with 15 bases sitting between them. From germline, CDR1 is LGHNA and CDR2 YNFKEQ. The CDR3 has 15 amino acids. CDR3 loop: CASSQEIELRSGYTF. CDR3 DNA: TGTGCCAGCAGCCAAGAAATTGAACTACGGTCTGGCTACACCTTC.

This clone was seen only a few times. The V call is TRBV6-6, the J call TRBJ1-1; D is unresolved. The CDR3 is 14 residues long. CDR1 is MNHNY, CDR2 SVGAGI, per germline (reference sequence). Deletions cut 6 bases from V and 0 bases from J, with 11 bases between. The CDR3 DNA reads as TGTGCCAGCAGCCCCCTGGCCGTGAACACTGAAGCTTTCTTT. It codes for CASSPLAVNTEAFF.

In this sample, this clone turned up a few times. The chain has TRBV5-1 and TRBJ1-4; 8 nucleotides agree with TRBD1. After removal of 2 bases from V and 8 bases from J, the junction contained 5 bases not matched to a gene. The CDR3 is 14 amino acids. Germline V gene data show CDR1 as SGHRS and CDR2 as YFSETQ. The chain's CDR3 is CASSFGQGQEKLFF. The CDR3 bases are TGCGCCAGCAGCTTCGGACAGGGACAAGAAAAACTGTTTTTT.

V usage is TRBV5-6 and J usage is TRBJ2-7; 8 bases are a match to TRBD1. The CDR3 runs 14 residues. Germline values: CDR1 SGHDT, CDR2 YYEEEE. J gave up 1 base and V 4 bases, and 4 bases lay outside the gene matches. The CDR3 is CASSPGQGSYEQYF. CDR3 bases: TGTGCCAGCAGCCCCGGACAGGGTTCCTACGAGCAGTACTTC.

The CDR3 nucleotides are TGTGCCAGCAGCCCTATGGCGGACGGCAAGCGGGGCGAGCAGTACTTC. Translating it yields CASSPMADGKRGEQYF. This chain uses TRBV7-2 with TRBJ2-7; 7 bases match TRBD2. Germline V lookup: CDR1 SGHTA, CDR2 FQGNSA. The CDR3 extends over 16 amino acids. V dropped 5 bases and J dropped 6; count of bases not matched to a gene: 16. Complete variable domain (other parts from reference TRBV7-2 and TRBJ2-7): GAGVSQSPSNKVTEKGKDVELRCDPISGHTALYWYRQSLGQGLEFLIYFQGNSAPDKSGLPSDRFSAERTGGSVSTLTIQRTQQEDSAVYLCASSPMADGKRGEQYFGPGTRLTVT.

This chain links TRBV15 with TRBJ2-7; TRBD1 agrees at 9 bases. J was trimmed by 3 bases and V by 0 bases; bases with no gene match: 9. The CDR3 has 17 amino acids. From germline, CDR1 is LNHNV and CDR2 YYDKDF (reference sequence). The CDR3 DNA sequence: TGTGCCACCAGCAGAGAGAGGGGACAGGGTGAGGTCTACGAGCAGTACTTC. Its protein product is CATSRERGQGEVYEQYF.

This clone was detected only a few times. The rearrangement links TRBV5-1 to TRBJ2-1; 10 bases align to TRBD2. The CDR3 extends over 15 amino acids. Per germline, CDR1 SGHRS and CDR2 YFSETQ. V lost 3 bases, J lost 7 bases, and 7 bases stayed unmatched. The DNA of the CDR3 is TGCGCCAGCAGCTACCTAGCGGGAGCAGGGAATGAGCAGTTCTTC. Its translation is CASSYLAGAGNEQFF.

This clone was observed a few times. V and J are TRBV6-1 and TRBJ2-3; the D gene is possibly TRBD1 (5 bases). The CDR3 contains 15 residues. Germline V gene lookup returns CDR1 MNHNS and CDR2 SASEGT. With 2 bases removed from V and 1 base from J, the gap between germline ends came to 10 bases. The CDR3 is CASSESDSRTDTQYF. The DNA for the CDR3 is TGTGCCAGCAGTGAATCCGACAGCCGCACAGATACGCAGTATTTT.

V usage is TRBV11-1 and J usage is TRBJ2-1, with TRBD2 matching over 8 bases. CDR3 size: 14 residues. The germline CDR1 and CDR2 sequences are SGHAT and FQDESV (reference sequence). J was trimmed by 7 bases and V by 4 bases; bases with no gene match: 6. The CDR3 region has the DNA TGTGCCAGCAGCTCTGGACTAGCTCGGAATGAGCAGTTCTTC. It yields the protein CASSSGLARNEQFF.

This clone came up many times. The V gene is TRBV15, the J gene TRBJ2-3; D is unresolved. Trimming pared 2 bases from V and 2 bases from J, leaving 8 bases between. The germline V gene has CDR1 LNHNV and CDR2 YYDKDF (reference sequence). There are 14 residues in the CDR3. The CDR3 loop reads CATSRRSITDTQYF. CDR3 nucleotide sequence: TGTGCCACCAGCAGACGGAGTATCACAGATACGCAGTATTTT.

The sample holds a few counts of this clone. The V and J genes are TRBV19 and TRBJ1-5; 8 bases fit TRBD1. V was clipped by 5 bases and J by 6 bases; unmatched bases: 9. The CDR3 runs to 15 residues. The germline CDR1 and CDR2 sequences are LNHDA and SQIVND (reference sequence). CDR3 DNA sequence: TGTGCCAGTAGTTCGCAGACAGGGGCAGGTCAGCCCCAGCATTTT. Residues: CASSSQTGAGQPQHF.

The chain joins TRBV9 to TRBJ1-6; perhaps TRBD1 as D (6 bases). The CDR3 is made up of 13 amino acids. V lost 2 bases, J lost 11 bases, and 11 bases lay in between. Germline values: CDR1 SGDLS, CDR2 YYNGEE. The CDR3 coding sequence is TGTGCCAGCAGCGTCCAGGGGATGCCACCCCTCCACTTT. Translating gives CASSVQGMPPLHF.

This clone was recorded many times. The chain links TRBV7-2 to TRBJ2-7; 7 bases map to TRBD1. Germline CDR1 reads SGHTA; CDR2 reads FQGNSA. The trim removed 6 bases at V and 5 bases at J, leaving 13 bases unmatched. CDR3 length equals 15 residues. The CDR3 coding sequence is TGTGCCAGCAGTCTCGACAGGGTTAATTGGGACGAGCAGTACTTC. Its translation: CASSLDRVNWDEQYF.

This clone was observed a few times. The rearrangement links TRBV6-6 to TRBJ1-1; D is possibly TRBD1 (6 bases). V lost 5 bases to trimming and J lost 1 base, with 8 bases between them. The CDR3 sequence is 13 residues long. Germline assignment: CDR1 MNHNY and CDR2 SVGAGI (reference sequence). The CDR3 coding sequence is TGTGCCAGCAGTCGACAGGAGAACACTGAAGCTTTCTTT. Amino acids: CASSRQENTEAFF.

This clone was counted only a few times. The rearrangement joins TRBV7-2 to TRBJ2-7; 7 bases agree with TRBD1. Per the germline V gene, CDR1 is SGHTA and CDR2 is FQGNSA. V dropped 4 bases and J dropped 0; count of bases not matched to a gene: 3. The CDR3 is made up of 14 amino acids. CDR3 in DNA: TGTGCCAGCAGCTCACAGGGGTCCTCCTACGAGCAGTACTTC. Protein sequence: CASSSQGSSYEQYF.

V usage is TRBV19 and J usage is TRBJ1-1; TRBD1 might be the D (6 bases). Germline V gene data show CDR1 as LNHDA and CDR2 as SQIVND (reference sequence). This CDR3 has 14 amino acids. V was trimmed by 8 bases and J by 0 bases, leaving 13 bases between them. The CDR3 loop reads CASSRGGLNTEAFF. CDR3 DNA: TGTGCCAGTTCCAGGGGCGGCTTGAACACTGAAGCTTTCTTT. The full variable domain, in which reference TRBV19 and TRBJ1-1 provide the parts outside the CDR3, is DGGITQSPKYLFRKEGQNVTLSCEQNLNHDAMYWYRQDPGQGLRLIYYSQIVNDFQKGDIAEGYSVSREKKESFPLTVTSAQKNPTAFYLCASSRGGLNTEAFFGQGTRLTVV.

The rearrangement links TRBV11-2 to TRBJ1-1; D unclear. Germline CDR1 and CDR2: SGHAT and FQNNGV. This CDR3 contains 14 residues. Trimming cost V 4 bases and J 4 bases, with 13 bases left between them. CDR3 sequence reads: CASSSPHRGTEAFF. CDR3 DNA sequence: TGTGCCAGCAGCTCCCCCCATCGGGGCACTGAAGCTTTCTTT. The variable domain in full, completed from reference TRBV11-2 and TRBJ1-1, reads EAGVAQSPRYKIIEKRQSVAFWCNPISGHATLYWYQQILGQGPKLLIQFQNNGVVDDSQLPKDRFSAERLKGVDSTLKIQPAKLEDSAVYLCASSSPHRGTEAFFGQGTRLTVV.

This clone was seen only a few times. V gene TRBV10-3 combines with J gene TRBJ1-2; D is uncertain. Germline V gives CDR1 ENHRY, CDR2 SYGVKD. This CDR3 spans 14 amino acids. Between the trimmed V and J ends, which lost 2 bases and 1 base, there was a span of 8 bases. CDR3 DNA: TGTGCCATCAGTGAGGCAACAGATAACTATGGCTACACCTTC. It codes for CAISEATDNYGYTF.

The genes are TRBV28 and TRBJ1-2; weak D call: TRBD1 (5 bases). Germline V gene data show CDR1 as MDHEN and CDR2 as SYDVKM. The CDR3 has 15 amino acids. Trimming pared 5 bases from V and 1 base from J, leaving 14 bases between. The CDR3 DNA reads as TGTGCCAGCAGTCGAGCCGGGGGAGGTAACTATGGCTACACCTTC. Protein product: CASSRAGGGNYGYTF.